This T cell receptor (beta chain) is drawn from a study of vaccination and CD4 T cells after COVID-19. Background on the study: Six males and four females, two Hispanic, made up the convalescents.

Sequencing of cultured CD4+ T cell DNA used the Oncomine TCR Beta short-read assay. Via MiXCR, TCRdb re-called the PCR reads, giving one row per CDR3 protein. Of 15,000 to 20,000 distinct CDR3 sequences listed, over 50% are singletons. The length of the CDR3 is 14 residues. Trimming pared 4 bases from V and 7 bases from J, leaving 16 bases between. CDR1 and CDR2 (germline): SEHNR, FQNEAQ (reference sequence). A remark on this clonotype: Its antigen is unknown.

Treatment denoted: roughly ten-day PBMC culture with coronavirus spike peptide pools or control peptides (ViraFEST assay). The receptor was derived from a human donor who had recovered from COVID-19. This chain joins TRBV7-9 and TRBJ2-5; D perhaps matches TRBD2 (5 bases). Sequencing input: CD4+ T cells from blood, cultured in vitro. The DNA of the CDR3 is TGTGCCAGCAGCTCGAGTCCGGACTCTGGGACCCAGTACTTC. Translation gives CASSSSPDSGTQYF. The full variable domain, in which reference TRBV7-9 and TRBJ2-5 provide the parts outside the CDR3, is DTGVSQNPRHKITKRGQNVTFRCDPISEHNRLYWYRQTLGQGPEFLTYFQNEAQLEKSRLLSDRFSAERPKGSFSTLEIQRTEQGDSAMYLCASSSSPDSGTQYFGPGTRLLVL.